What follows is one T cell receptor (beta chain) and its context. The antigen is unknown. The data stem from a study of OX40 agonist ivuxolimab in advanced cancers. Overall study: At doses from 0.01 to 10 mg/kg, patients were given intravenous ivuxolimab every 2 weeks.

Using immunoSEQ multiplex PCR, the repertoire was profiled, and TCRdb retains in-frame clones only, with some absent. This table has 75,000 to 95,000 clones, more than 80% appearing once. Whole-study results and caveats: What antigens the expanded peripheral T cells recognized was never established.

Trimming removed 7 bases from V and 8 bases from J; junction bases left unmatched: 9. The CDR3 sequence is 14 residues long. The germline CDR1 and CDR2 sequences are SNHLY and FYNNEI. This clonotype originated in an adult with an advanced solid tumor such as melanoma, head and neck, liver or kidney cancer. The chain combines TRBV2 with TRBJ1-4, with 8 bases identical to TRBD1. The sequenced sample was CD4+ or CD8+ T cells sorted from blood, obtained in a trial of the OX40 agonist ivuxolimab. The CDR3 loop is CASILGQGTEKLFF. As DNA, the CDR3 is TGTGCCAGCATTCTCGGACAGGGAACAGAAAAACTGTTTTTT.